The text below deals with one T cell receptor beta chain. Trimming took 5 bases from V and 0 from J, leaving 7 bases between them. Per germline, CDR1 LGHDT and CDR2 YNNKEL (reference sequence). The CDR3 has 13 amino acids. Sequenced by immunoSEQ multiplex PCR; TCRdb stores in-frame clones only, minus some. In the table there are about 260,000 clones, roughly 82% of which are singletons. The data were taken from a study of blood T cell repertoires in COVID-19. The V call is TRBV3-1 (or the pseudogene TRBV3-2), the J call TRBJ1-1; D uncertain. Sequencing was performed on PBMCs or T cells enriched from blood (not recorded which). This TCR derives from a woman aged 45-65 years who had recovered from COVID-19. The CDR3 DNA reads TGTGCCAGCAGCTCACAGATGAACACTGAAGCTTTCTTT. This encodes CASSSQMNTEAFF.